A selection of T cell receptor beta chains follows, all from one sample in a study of regulatory T cells in long-lasting Graves disease. TCRdb called the multiplex PCR reads again in MiXCR, with one record for every CDR3 protein. Of roughly 450,000 distinct CDR3 sequences listed, around 24% are singletons. The source was peripheral blood mononuclear cells (PBMCs), collected when the disease was refractory, from a patient treated with antithyroid drugs. Every receptor here comes from a female donor with Graves disease. The conserved cysteine and the conserved F or W are not part of the CDR3 here. Fields, in order: V gene, J gene, CDR3 protein.

V gene: TRBV5-1; J gene: TRBJ1-2; CDR3 protein: ASSLELGDYGYT
V gene: TRBV15; J gene: TRBJ2-7; CDR3 protein: ATSSPLAGGSYEQH
V gene: TRBV7-3; J gene: TRBJ2-3; CDR3 protein: ASSLTGHAGTDTQY
V gene: TRBV10-3; J gene: TRBJ1-2; CDR3 protein: AISEGGQGAHGYT
V gene: TRBV18; J gene: TRBJ2-6; CDR3 protein: ASSLRQGPGANVLT
V gene: TRBV3-1; J gene: TRBJ1-5; CDR3 protein: ASSQDLIGTLH
V gene: TRBV12-3/TRBV12-4; J gene: TRBJ1-1; CDR3 protein: ASSLGQGFTEAF
V gene: TRBV6-5; J gene: TRBJ2-6; CDR3 protein: ASSYSGRTGANVLT
V gene: TRBV28; J gene: TRBJ2-5; CDR3 protein: ASSRRDRGLGETQY
V gene: TRBV10-3; J gene: TRBJ2-7; CDR3 protein: AIGGGTYEQY
V gene: TRBV10-3; J gene: TRBJ1-1; CDR3 protein: AISGTTRGTEAF
V gene: TRBV27; J gene: TRBJ1-1; CDR3 protein: ASSLYMNTEAF
V gene: TRBV10-3; J gene: TRBJ1-1; CDR3 protein: AISVAGSETEAF
V gene: TRBV15; J gene: TRBJ1-3; CDR3 protein: ATSSENTIY
V gene: TRBV6-1; J gene: TRBJ2-7; CDR3 protein: ASRGSNSYEQY
V gene: TRBV7-2; J gene: TRBJ1-1; CDR3 protein: ASSLEVGGVGQLGAF
V gene: TRBV6-5; J gene: TRBJ1-4; CDR3 protein: ASSYGGEKLF
V gene: TRBV2; J gene: TRBJ1-5; CDR3 protein: ASSRELTGQPQH
V gene: TRBV7-2; J gene: TRBJ1-5; CDR3 protein: ASSYQQGSNQPQH
V gene: TRBV20-1; J gene: TRBJ1-4; CDR3 protein: SAESVSGEKLF
V gene: TRBV30; J gene: TRBJ2-6; CDR3 protein: AWSAAPGANVLT
V gene: TRBV7-2; J gene: TRBJ2-1; CDR3 protein: ASSLTGVGASYNEQF
V gene: TRBV3-1; J gene: TRBJ2-7; CDR3 protein: ASSQGISYEQY
V gene: TRBV30; J gene: TRBJ1-1; CDR3 protein: AWSVRARGTEAF
V gene: TRBV28; J gene: TRBJ1-2; CDR3 protein: ASKAEDGLDGYT
V gene: TRBV2; J gene: TRBJ1-2; CDR3 protein: ASSEVVGYGYT
V gene: TRBV7-6; J gene: TRBJ1-1; CDR3 protein: ASSQTPMGARNTEAF
V gene: TRBV7-9; J gene: TRBJ1-5; CDR3 protein: ASSLDAQPQH
V gene: TRBV7-9; J gene: TRBJ2-7; CDR3 protein: ASSFGYEIAKPYEQY
V gene: TRBV27; J gene: TRBJ1-2; CDR3 protein: ASRRDRGSYGYT
V gene: TRBV6-9; J gene: TRBJ1-4; CDR3 protein: ASSYAGAPSEKLF
V gene: TRBV5-5; J gene: TRBJ2-1; CDR3 protein: ASSGQGGSYNEQF
V gene: TRBV19; J gene: TRBJ1-6; CDR3 protein: ASRTGGEGSPLH
V gene: TRBV15; J gene: TRBJ1-4; CDR3 protein: ATSGDRWEKLF
V gene: TRBV7-2; J gene: TRBJ2-7; CDR3 protein: ASSPLGDYEQY
V gene: TRBV7-2; J gene: TRBJ2-5; CDR3 protein: ASSYPGGSSETQY
V gene: TRBV20-1; J gene: TRBJ2-7; CDR3 protein: SAISTQGNYEQY
V gene: TRBV7-2; J gene: TRBJ2-3; CDR3 protein: ASSLNLGTDTQY
V gene: TRBV28; J gene: TRBJ1-1; CDR3 protein: ASSPGRVNTEAF
V gene: TRBV5-1; J gene: TRBJ2-7; CDR3 protein: ASSSVDRGDYEQY
V gene: TRBV9; J gene: TRBJ2-1; CDR3 protein: ASSVDGSGGPNEQF
V gene: TRBV9; J gene: TRBJ2-5; CDR3 protein: ASSQGTFQETQY
V gene: TRBV2; J gene: TRBJ1-6; CDR3 protein: ASSSGTVNSPLH
V gene: TRBV20-1; J gene: TRBJ2-3; CDR3 protein: SARTSGRDTQY
V gene: TRBV28; J gene: TRBJ1-1; CDR3 protein: ASSSPDTQDAF
V gene: TRBV28; J gene: TRBJ1-2; CDR3 protein: ASRQVAYGYT